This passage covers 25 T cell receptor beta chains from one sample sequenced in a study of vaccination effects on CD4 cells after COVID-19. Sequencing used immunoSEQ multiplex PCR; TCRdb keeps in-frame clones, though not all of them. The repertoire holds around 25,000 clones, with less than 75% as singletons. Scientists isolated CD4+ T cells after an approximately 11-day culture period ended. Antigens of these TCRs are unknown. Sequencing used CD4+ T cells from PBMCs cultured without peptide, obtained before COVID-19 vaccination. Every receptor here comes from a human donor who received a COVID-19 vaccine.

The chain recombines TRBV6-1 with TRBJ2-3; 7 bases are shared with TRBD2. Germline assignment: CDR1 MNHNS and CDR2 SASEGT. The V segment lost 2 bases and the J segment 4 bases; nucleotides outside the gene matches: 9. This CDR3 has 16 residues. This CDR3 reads CASSELGGSRADTQYF. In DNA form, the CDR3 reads TGTGCCAGCAGTGAACTGGGCGGGAGTCGGGCAGATACGCAGTATTTT.

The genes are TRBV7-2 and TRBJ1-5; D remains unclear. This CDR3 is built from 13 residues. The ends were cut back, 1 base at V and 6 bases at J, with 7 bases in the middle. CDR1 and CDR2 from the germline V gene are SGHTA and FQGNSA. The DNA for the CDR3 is TGTGCCAGCAGCTTAGTTGTTCGTCAGCCCCAGCATTTT. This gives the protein CASSLVVRQPQHF.

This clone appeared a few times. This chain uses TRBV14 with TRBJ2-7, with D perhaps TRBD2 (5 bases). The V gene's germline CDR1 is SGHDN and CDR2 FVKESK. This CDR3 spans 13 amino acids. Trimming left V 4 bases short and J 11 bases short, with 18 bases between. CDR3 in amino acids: CASSPGVRLQEYF. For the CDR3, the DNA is TGTGCCAGCAGCCCCGGGGTCCGGCTCCAGGAGTACTTC.

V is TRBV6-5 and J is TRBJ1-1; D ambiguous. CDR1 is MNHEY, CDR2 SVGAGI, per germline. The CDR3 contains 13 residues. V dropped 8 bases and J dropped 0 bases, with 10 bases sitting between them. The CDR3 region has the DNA TGTGCCAGCCAGATCGGGATGAACACTGAAGCTTTCTTT. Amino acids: CASQIGMNTEAFF.

The CDR3 DNA is TGTGCCAGCAGCGAGCCCGGGACAGGGGGCGCGGGCGAGCAGTACTTC. This codes for CASSEPGTGGAGEQYF. The chain links TRBV7-9 to TRBJ2-7; 12 nucleotides agree with TRBD1. The V and J ends lost 5 bases and 6 bases, in that order; junction bases with no gene match: 11. The germline V gene encodes CDR1 SEHNR and CDR2 FQNEAQ (reference sequence). The CDR3 is 16 residues long.

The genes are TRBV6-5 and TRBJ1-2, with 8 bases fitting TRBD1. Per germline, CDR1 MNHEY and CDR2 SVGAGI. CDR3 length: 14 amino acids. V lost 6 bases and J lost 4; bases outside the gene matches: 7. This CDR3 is CASRRGQALYGYTF. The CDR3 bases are TGTGCCAGCAGGAGGGGACAGGCCCTCTATGGCTACACCTTC.

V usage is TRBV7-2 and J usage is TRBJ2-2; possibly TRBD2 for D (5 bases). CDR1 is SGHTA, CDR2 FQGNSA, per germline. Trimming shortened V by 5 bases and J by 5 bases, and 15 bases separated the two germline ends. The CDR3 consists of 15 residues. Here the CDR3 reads CASSLGDSRTGELFF. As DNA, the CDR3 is TGTGCCAGCAGCCTCGGGGATTCGAGGACCGGGGAGCTGTTTTTT.

The CDR3 loop reads CASSAQGSTEAFF. The CDR3 DNA follows: TGTGCCAGCAGTGCCCAGGGAAGCACTGAAGCTTTCTTT. The J gene is TRBJ1-1, the V gene TRBV2, with D tentatively TRBD1 (5 bases). The CDR3 length is 13 residues. Trimming removed 4 bases at V and 4 bases at J, with 10 bases between. Germline values: CDR1 SNHLY, CDR2 FYNNEI.

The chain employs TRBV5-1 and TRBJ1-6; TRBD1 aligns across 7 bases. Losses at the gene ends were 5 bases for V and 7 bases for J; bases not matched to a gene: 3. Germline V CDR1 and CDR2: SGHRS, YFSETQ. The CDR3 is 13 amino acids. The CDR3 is CASSQGGNSPLHF. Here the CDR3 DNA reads TGCGCCAGCAGTCAGGGGGGGAATTCACCCCTCCACTTT. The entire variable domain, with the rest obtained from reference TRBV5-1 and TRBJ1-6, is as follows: KAGVTQTPRYLIKTRGQQVTLSCSPISGHRSVSWYQQTPGQGLQFLFEYFSETQRNKGNFPGRFSGRQFSNSRSEMNVSTLELGDSALYLCASSQGGNSPLHFGNGTRLTVT.

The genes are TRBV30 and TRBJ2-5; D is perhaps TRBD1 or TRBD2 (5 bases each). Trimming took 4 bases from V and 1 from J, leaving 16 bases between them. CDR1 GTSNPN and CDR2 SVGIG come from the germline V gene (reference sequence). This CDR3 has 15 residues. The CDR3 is CAWTTPGPFQETQYF. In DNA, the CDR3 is TGTGCCTGGACCACCCCGGGACCGTTCCAAGAGACCCAGTACTTC.

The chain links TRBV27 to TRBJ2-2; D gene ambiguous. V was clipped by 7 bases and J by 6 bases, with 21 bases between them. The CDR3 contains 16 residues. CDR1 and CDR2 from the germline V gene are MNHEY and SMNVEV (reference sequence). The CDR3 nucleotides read TGTGCCAGCACAAAAGAGGCCCTCCGCGCCCCCGGGGAGCTGTTTTTT. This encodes CASTKEALRAPGELFF.

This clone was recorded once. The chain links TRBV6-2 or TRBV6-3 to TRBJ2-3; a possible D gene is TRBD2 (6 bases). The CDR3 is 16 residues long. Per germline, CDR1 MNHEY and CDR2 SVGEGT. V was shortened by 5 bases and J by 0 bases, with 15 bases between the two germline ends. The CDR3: CASSQRVPISTDTQYF. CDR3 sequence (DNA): TGTGCCAGCAGTCAGCGGGTCCCTATAAGCACAGATACGCAGTATTTT.

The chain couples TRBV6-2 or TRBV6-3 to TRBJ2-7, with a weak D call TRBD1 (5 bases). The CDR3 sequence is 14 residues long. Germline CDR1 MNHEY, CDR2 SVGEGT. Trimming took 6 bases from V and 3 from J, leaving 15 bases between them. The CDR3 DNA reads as TGTGCCAGCAGCCCCAGGGATATCTACTACGAGCAGTACTTC. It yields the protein CASSPRDIYYEQYF.

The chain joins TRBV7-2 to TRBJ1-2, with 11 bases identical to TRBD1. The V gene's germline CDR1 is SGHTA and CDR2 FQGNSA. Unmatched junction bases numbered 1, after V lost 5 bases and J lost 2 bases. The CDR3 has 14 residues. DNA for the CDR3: TGTGCCAGCAGCCGGGACAGGGGGAACTATGGCTACACCTTC. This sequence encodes CASSRDRGNYGYTF.

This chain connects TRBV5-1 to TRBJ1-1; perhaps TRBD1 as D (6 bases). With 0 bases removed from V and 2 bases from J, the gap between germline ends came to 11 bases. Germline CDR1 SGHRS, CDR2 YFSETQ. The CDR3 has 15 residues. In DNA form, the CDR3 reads TGCGCCAGCAGCTTGGGTGGACAGTTAAACACTGAAGCTTTCTTT. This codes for CASSLGGQLNTEAFF.

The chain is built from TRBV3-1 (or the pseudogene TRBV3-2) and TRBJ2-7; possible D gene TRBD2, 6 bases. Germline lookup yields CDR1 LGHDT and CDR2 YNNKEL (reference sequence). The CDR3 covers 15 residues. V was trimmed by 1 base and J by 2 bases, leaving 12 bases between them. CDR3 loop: CASSQGYGSTYEQYF. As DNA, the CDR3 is TGTGCCAGCAGCCAAGGGTACGGGAGTACCTACGAGCAGTACTTC.

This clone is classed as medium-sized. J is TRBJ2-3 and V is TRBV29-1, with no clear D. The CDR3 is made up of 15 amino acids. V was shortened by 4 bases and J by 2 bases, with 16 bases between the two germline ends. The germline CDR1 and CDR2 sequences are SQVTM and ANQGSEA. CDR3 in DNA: TGCAGCGTTGTGCGGCAGGTCCTCTTCACAGATACGCAGTATTTT. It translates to CSVVRQVLFTDTQYF.

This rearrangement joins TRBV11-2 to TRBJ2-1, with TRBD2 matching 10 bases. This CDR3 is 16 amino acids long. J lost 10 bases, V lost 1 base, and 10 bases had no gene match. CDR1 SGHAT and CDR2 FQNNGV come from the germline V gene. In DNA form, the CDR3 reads TGTGCCAGCAGCTTAGCCCGGACTAGCGGATGGACCGAGCAGTTCTTC. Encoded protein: CASSLARTSGWTEQFF.

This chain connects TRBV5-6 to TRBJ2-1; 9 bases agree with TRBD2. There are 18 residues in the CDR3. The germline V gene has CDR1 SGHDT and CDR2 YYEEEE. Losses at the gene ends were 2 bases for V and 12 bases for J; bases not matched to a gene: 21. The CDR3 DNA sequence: TGTGCCAGCAGCTTCAGGGGCGGGAGGGCCGCGAAGAGGGCCGGGCAGTTCTTC. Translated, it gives CASSFRGGRAAKRAGQFF.

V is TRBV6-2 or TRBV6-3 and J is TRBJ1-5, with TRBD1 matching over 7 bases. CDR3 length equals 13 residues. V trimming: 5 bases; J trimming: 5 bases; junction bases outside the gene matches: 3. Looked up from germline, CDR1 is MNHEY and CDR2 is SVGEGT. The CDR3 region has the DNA TGTGCCAGCAGTCCCGACAGGGATCAGCCCCAGCATTTT. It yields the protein CASSPDRDQPQHF.

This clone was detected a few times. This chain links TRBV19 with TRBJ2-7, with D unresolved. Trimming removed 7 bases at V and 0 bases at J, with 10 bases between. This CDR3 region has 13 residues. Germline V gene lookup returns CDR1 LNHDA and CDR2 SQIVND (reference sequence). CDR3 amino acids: CASTPEDSYEQYF. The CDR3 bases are TGTGCCAGTACCCCAGAGGACTCCTACGAGCAGTACTTC.

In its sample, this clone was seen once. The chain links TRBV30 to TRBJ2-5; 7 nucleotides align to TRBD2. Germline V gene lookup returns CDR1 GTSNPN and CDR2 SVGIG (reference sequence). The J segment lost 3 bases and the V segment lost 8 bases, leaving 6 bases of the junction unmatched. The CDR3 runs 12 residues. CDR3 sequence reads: CAGGGGEETQYF. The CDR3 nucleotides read TGTGCCGGGGGTGGGGGGGAAGAGACCCAGTACTTC.

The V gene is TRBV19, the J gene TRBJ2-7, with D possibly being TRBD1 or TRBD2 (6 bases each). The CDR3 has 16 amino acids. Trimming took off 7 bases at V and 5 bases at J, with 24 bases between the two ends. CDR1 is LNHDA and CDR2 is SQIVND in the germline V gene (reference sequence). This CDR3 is CASIISVRGETHEQYF. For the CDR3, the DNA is TGTGCCAGTATTATCTCCGTGAGGGGGGAAACCCACGAGCAGTACTTC.

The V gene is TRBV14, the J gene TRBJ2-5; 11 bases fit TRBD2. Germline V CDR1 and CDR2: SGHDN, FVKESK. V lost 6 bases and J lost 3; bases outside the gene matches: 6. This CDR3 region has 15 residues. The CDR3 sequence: CASRPIAGGEETQYF. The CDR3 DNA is TGTGCCAGCAGACCCATAGCGGGGGGGGAAGAGACCCAGTACTTC.

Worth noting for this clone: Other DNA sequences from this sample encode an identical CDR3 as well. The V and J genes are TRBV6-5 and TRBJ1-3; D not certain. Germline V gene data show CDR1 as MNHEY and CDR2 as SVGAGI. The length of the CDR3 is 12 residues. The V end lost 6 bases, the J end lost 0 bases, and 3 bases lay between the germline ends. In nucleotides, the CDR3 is TGTGCCAGCAGGGGCTCTGGAAACACCATATATTTT. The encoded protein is CASRGSGNTIYF.